The rows below give T cell receptor beta chains drawn from one sample of a study of CD8 T cells in Susac syndrome. TCRdb reanalysed the immunoSEQ multiplex PCR reads using MiXCR and keeps one entry per CDR3 protein. The repertoire consists of about 130,000 distinct CDR3 sequences, with around 94% occurring once and the leading ten covering more than 0.075%. Sequenced: CD4+ T cells from PBMCs. The receptors derive from a human donor in good health. CDR3s include the opening cysteine and the closing phenylalanine or tryptophan. Each record gives: J gene, clone size, V gene, D gene, CDR3 DNA, CDR3 protein. A D gene is named only where the DNA matches it firmly. Size is omitted from some rows. Given values are once, few, many or a class for expanded clones.

J gene: TRBJ1-3
clone size: NA
V gene: TRBV18
D gene: NA
CDR3 DNA: TGTGCCAGCTCACCGGAGCCAGTTCCCCCCATATATTTT
CDR3 protein: CASSPEPVPPIYF

J gene: TRBJ2-3
clone size: NA
V gene: TRBV5-1
D gene: TRBD2
CDR3 DNA: TGCGCCAGCAGCTTGGCGGGACTAGCGGGAGCGGCAGATACGCAGTATTTT
CDR3 protein: CASSLAGLAGAADTQYF

J gene: TRBJ1-2
clone size: NA
V gene: TRBV4-3
D gene: NA
CDR3 DNA: TGCGCCAGCAGCCAAGATCTAGGGGCCTATGGCTACACCTTC
CDR3 protein: CASSQDLGAYGYTF

J gene: TRBJ2-5
clone size: NA
V gene: TRBV29-1
D gene: TRBD2
CDR3 DNA: TGCAGCGTTGAATTATCCGGGAGGGCCCCAGAGACCCAGTACTTC
CDR3 protein: CSVELSGRAPETQYF

J gene: TRBJ2-5
clone size: NA
V gene: TRBV27
D gene: TRBD2
CDR3 DNA: TGTGCCAGCAGACGAATGGGACTAGCGGGAGCCGAGACCCAGTACTTC
CDR3 protein: CASRRMGLAGAETQYF

J gene: TRBJ1-2
clone size: NA
V gene: TRBV29-1
D gene: NA
CDR3 DNA: TGCAGCGTTCCCGGGTATGGCTACACCTTC
CDR3 protein: CSVPGYGYTF

J gene: TRBJ1-1
clone size: NA
V gene: TRBV18
D gene: NA
CDR3 DNA: TGTGCCAGCTCACCACGGGACGGGAACACTGAAGCTTTCTTT
CDR3 protein: CASSPRDGNTEAFF

J gene: TRBJ2-1
clone size: NA
V gene: TRBV20-1
D gene: TRBD2
CDR3 DNA: TGCAGTGCTAGGGGTACGAATAGCGGGAAAATCTACAATGAGCAGTTCTTC
CDR3 protein: CSARGTNSGKIYNEQFF

J gene: TRBJ2-5
clone size: few
V gene: TRBV18
D gene: NA
CDR3 DNA: TGTGCCAGCTCACCACCGAGGGAGACCCAGTACTTC
CDR3 protein: CASSPPRETQYF

J gene: TRBJ1-1
clone size: NA
V gene: TRBV4-3
D gene: NA
CDR3 DNA: TGCGCCAGCAGCCTCAGGGGAGCGAGCACTGAAGCTTTCTTT
CDR3 protein: CASSLRGASTEAFF

J gene: TRBJ1-1
clone size: NA
V gene: TRBV5-6
D gene: TRBD1
CDR3 DNA: TGTGCCAGCAGCAGCCCGGGACAGCTGAACACTGAAGCTTTCTTT
CDR3 protein: CASSSPGQLNTEAFF

J gene: TRBJ1-1
clone size: NA
V gene: TRBV3-1
D gene: NA
CDR3 DNA: TGTGCCAGCAGCCAGAACCGGGTGCCGAACACTGAAGCTTTCTTT
CDR3 protein: CASSQNRVPNTEAFF

J gene: TRBJ2-6
clone size: NA
V gene: TRBV6-2/TRBV6-3
D gene: TRBD2
CDR3 DNA: TGTGCCAGCAGTTACTCGACTAGCGGGAGCTCTGGGGCCAACGTCCTGACTTTC
CDR3 protein: CASSYSTSGSSGANVLTF

J gene: TRBJ2-7
clone size: NA
V gene: TRBV7-9
D gene: NA
CDR3 DNA: TGTGCCAGCCGCATGGCAGGGATGTACGAGCAGTACTTC
CDR3 protein: CASRMAGMYEQYF

J gene: TRBJ2-3
clone size: NA
V gene: TRBV7-2
D gene: NA
CDR3 DNA: TGTGCCAGCAGGCCTACTAGCACAGATACGCAGTATTTT
CDR3 protein: CASRPTSTDTQYF

J gene: TRBJ1-1
clone size: NA
V gene: TRBV5-1
D gene: NA
CDR3 DNA: TGCGCCAGCAGCTTGGCTGGGTACGGGACTGAAGCTTTCTTT
CDR3 protein: CASSLAGYGTEAFF

J gene: TRBJ2-2
clone size: NA
V gene: TRBV20-1
D gene: TRBD1
CDR3 DNA: TGCAGTGCTAGCCCCAGGGGGCGAGGCACCGGGGAGCTGTTTTTT
CDR3 protein: CSASPRGRGTGELFF

J gene: TRBJ1-1
clone size: once
V gene: TRBV2
D gene: NA
CDR3 DNA: TGTGCCAGCACGGGACAACCGGTCCTGAACACTGAAGCTTTCTTT
CDR3 protein: CASTGQPVLNTEAFF

J gene: TRBJ1-1
clone size: NA
V gene: TRBV27
D gene: NA
CDR3 DNA: TGTGCCAGCAGTTTCGACAGGAGGAACACTGAAGCTTTCTTT
CDR3 protein: CASSFDRRNTEAFF

J gene: TRBJ2-1
clone size: NA
V gene: TRBV4-1
D gene: TRBD1
CDR3 DNA: TGCGCCAGCAGCCTTGTACCGGGACAGGGGGCACATGAGCAGTTCTTC
CDR3 protein: CASSLVPGQGAHEQFF

J gene: TRBJ2-7
clone size: NA
V gene: TRBV13
D gene: NA
CDR3 DNA: TGTGCCAGCAGACCCTCCTTAAGGGAGAGCTCCTACGAGCAGTACTTC
CDR3 protein: CASRPSLRESSYEQYF

J gene: TRBJ2-5
clone size: NA
V gene: TRBV7-6
D gene: TRBD2
CDR3 DNA: TGTGCCAGCAGCTTAAGCTTCGGGCTAGCGGACCAAGAGACCCAGTACTTC
CDR3 protein: CASSLSFGLADQETQYF

J gene: TRBJ1-1
clone size: NA
V gene: TRBV3-1
D gene: NA
CDR3 DNA: TGTGCCAGCAGCGGGGGAATTCAGGGAGCTTTCTTT
CDR3 protein: CASSGGIQGAFF

J gene: TRBJ2-3
clone size: NA
V gene: TRBV30
D gene: NA
CDR3 DNA: TGTGCCTGGAGTGGTACCCTTAGGACCGGTGATACGCAGTATTTT
CDR3 protein: CAWSGTLRTGDTQYF

J gene: TRBJ1-1
clone size: NA
V gene: TRBV4-3
D gene: TRBD1
CDR3 DNA: TGCGCCAGCAGCCAACAACAGGGGGCCACTGAAGCTTTCTTT
CDR3 protein: CASSQQQGATEAFF

J gene: TRBJ2-2
clone size: NA
V gene: TRBV3-1
D gene: NA
CDR3 DNA: TGTGCCAGCAGCCACGAACTAGCCGGTCCTCCCGGGGAGCTGTTTTTT
CDR3 protein: CASSHELAGPPGELFF

J gene: TRBJ1-5
clone size: NA
V gene: TRBV5-1
D gene: NA
CDR3 DNA: TGCGCCAGCAGCCTAACAGGGCTGAATCAGCCCCAGCATTTT
CDR3 protein: CASSLTGLNQPQHF

J gene: TRBJ2-3
clone size: once
V gene: TRBV7-2
D gene: NA
CDR3 DNA: TGTGCCAGCAGGTTTTATCGGACAGATACGCAGTATTTT
CDR3 protein: CASRFYRTDTQYF

J gene: TRBJ1-3
clone size: NA
V gene: TRBV18
D gene: NA
CDR3 DNA: TGTGCCAGCTCACTCCACCAGGCAGAGGGAAACACCATATATTTT
CDR3 protein: CASSLHQAEGNTIYF

J gene: TRBJ1-2
clone size: NA
V gene: TRBV4-1
D gene: NA
CDR3 DNA: TGCGCCAGCAGCCAAGTGTTCCAGGCAAACTATGGCTACACCTTC
CDR3 protein: CASSQVFQANYGYTF

J gene: TRBJ1-2
clone size: NA
V gene: TRBV6-5
D gene: NA
CDR3 DNA: TGTGCCAGCAGTTACTCGATTGGGAACTATGGCTACACCTTC
CDR3 protein: CASSYSIGNYGYTF

J gene: TRBJ1-1
clone size: NA
V gene: TRBV3-1
D gene: TRBD1
CDR3 DNA: TGTGCCAGCAGCCAAGGGACAGGCACTGAAGCTTTCTTT
CDR3 protein: CASSQGTGTEAFF

J gene: TRBJ1-1
clone size: NA
V gene: TRBV7-9
D gene: NA
CDR3 DNA: TGTGCCAGCAGCCTACACTCGAACACTGAAGCTTTCTTT
CDR3 protein: CASSLHSNTEAFF

J gene: TRBJ1-1
clone size: once
V gene: TRBV29-1
D gene: TRBD1
CDR3 DNA: TGCAGCGTTGCCCTGACAGGGGGGACGACTGAAGCTTTCTTT
CDR3 protein: CSVALTGGTTEAFF

J gene: TRBJ2-7
clone size: NA
V gene: TRBV28
D gene: TRBD1
CDR3 DNA: TGTGCCAGCAGCCGCGGGGACAGGGATAGCTACGAGCAGTACTTC
CDR3 protein: CASSRGDRDSYEQYF

J gene: TRBJ2-1
clone size: NA
V gene: TRBV7-2
D gene: TRBD2
CDR3 DNA: TGTGCCAGCAGCCTACGGGGGGACTTTCCCTTGCAGTTCTTC
CDR3 protein: CASSLRGDFPLQFF

J gene: TRBJ2-7
clone size: NA
V gene: TRBV6-1
D gene: TRBD1
CDR3 DNA: TGTGCCAGCAGGCCACAGGGGCTCCACGAGCAGTACTTC
CDR3 protein: CASRPQGLHEQYF

J gene: TRBJ1-4
clone size: NA
V gene: TRBV29-1
D gene: TRBD1
CDR3 DNA: TGCAGCGTCCTGGACAGGGGGGGAGAAAAACTGTTTTTT
CDR3 protein: CSVLDRGGEKLFF

J gene: TRBJ2-7
clone size: NA
V gene: TRBV30
D gene: NA
CDR3 DNA: TGTGCCTGGAGCCGGTCCTACGAGCAGTACTTC
CDR3 protein: CAWSRSYEQYF

J gene: TRBJ2-7
clone size: once
V gene: TRBV2
D gene: NA
CDR3 DNA: TGTGCCAGCAGTGTAAGACAGACCTACGAGCAGTACTTC
CDR3 protein: CASSVRQTYEQYF

J gene: TRBJ2-2
clone size: NA
V gene: TRBV7-2
D gene: TRBD2
CDR3 DNA: TGTGCCAGCAGCCAGGGACTAGCGGGAAACACCGGGGAGCTGTTTTTT
CDR3 protein: CASSQGLAGNTGELFF

J gene: TRBJ2-7
clone size: NA
V gene: TRBV15
D gene: NA
CDR3 DNA: TGTGCCACCAGCAGCCCCAGGTTCTCCTACGAGCAGTACTTC
CDR3 protein: CATSSPRFSYEQYF

J gene: TRBJ2-6
clone size: NA
V gene: TRBV7-7
D gene: NA
CDR3 DNA: TGTGCCAGCAGCTTAGCAGAGCCTGGGGCCAACGTCCTGACTTTC
CDR3 protein: CASSLAEPGANVLTF

J gene: TRBJ2-5
clone size: NA
V gene: TRBV7-2
D gene: TRBD2
CDR3 DNA: TGTGCCAGCAGCCCCCGGACTAGCGGGAGAGGGGAGACCCAGTACTTC
CDR3 protein: CASSPRTSGRGETQYF

J gene: TRBJ1-2
clone size: NA
V gene: TRBV3-1
D gene: NA
CDR3 DNA: TGTGCCAGCAGCCAAGCGGGGCCGCCGGGGGGCTACACCTTC
CDR3 protein: CASSQAGPPGGYTF

J gene: TRBJ2-5
clone size: NA
V gene: TRBV7-9
D gene: NA
CDR3 DNA: TGTGCCAGCAGCTCCCCGTGGCAAGAGACCCAGTACTTC
CDR3 protein: CASSSPWQETQYF

J gene: TRBJ2-3
clone size: NA
V gene: TRBV2
D gene: NA
CDR3 DNA: TGTGCCAGCAGTGAAGCGACCGGGGTATGGGCTAAAGATACGCAGTATTTT
CDR3 protein: CASSEATGVWAKDTQYF

J gene: TRBJ1-1
clone size: NA
V gene: TRBV7-9
D gene: NA
CDR3 DNA: TGTGCCAGCAGCAAGGGACTAACCCTGAACACTGAAGCTTTCTTT
CDR3 protein: CASSKGLTLNTEAFF

J gene: TRBJ2-1
clone size: NA
V gene: TRBV28
D gene: TRBD2
CDR3 DNA: TGTGCCAGCAGTAACCCGGGACTAGCGGGAGGGGAGCAGTTCTTC
CDR3 protein: CASSNPGLAGGEQFF

J gene: TRBJ2-5
clone size: NA
V gene: TRBV2
D gene: NA
CDR3 DNA: TGTTCTACGGGTCAAGAGACCCAGTACTTC
CDR3 protein: CSTGQETQYF

J gene: TRBJ1-1
clone size: NA
V gene: TRBV30
D gene: NA
CDR3 DNA: TGTGCCTGGTCCGGACTGACTAACACTGAAGCTTTCTTT
CDR3 protein: CAWSGLTNTEAFF

J gene: TRBJ1-1
clone size: NA
V gene: TRBV3-1
D gene: TRBD1
CDR3 DNA: TGTGCCAGCAGCCCTGTACGGGACAGGGGGCAAAGTGCTGAAGCTTTCTTT
CDR3 protein: CASSPVRDRGQSAEAFF

J gene: TRBJ2-7
clone size: NA
V gene: TRBV29-1
D gene: TRBD2
CDR3 DNA: TGCAGCGTGGGGACTAGCGGGTTTCCCTACGAGCAGTACTTC
CDR3 protein: CSVGTSGFPYEQYF

J gene: TRBJ1-2
clone size: NA
V gene: TRBV5-1
D gene: NA
CDR3 DNA: TGCGCCAGCAGCTTGATGGACCCGGGGACTTACTATGGCTACACCTTC
CDR3 protein: CASSLMDPGTYYGYTF

J gene: TRBJ1-1
clone size: NA
V gene: TRBV20-1
D gene: TRBD1
CDR3 DNA: TGCAGTGCTAGAGGGGGACAGGGGTCTGAAGCTTTCTTT
CDR3 protein: CSARGGQGSEAFF

J gene: TRBJ2-3
clone size: NA
V gene: TRBV29-1
D gene: TRBD2
CDR3 DNA: TGCAGCGGGGCTAGCGGGACTTTAACAGATACGCAGTATTTT
CDR3 protein: CSGASGTLTDTQYF

J gene: TRBJ2-3
clone size: NA
V gene: TRBV29-1
D gene: TRBD2
CDR3 DNA: TGCAGCCCCCGGTGGGGGGGTACGCAGTATTTT
CDR3 protein: CSPRWGGTQYF

J gene: TRBJ1-2
clone size: NA
V gene: TRBV12-3/TRBV12-4
D gene: NA
CDR3 DNA: TGTGCCAGCAGTGGGGACGGGAACTATGGCTACACCTTC
CDR3 protein: CASSGDGNYGYTF

J gene: TRBJ2-7
clone size: NA
V gene: TRBV11-2
D gene: NA
CDR3 DNA: TGTGCCAGCAGCCCATGGAATGGGGTCATCGAGCAGTACTTC
CDR3 protein: CASSPWNGVIEQYF

J gene: TRBJ1-1
clone size: NA
V gene: TRBV25-1
D gene: TRBD1
CDR3 DNA: TGTGCCAGCAGACAGGGGTTGATCGTGAACACTGAAGCTTTCTTT
CDR3 protein: CASRQGLIVNTEAFF